These 25 T cell receptor beta chains came from one sample sequenced in a study of tumor-infiltrating lymphocytes in primary liver carcinoma. A primer matching the constant region was used to make TCR beta cDNA from 500 to 650 ng of total RNA. Amplification in three nested multiplex PCR rounds with slightly modified ARM-PCR gave rise to TCR beta libraries. Both of the initial two PCR rounds ran for around 10 cycles and employed TRBV1-TRBV30 forward primers alongside a C-beta reverse primer. TCRdb itself ran the multiplex PCR reads through MiXCR, one entry per CDR3 protein. In the table there are about 54,000 distinct CDR3 sequences, about three quarters of which are singletons. From unsorted bulk tissue weighing about 18-30 mg, DNA and RNA were co-extracted. Specimen: liver tumor tissue from sampling region 2. Specified subset: tumor region T2, inferior pole. Every receptor here comes from a man in his forties with primary liver carcinoma and hepatitis B virus infection.

On this clonotype: The junction departs from germline at one end; a sequencing error may be responsible. The rearrangement uses TRBV4-1 and TRBJ1-2; D remains unclear. Germline assignment: CDR1 MGHRA and CDR2 YSYEKL. The CDR3 sequence is 14 residues long. The CDR3 loop is CASNQALANYGYTF. DNA for the CDR3: TGTGCCAGCAACCAAGCGCTTGCTAACTATGGCTACACCTTC.

Of note for this clonotype: No conserved phenylalanine or tryptophan ends this CDR3, so it is likely a read error. No DNA is shown, since the ends of the CDR3 on it are uncertain; the CDR3 is the one TCRdb lists. The V and J genes are TRBV12-3 or TRBV12-4 and TRBJ2-1; the tabulated D call, TRBD1, remains unverified against the DNA. The CDR3 length equals 13 residues, ends included. CDR3 region: CASSTGEIHEQSS.

Notes on this clonotype: Likely a read error: the CDR3 ends without its conserved phenylalanine or tryptophan. The chain employs TRBV11-2 and TRBJ2-3; 9 nucleotides agree with TRBD2. CDR3 length: 16 amino acids. The V gene's germline CDR1 is SGHAT and CDR2 FQNNGV. The CDR3 coding sequence is TGTGCCAGCAGCCCCCCGACTAGCGGCAGCACAGATACACAGTATCTA. Protein product: CASSPPTSGSTDTQYL.

CDR3 loop: CASRFLGEGGNQPQHF. The CDR3 nucleotides are TGTGCCAGCAGGTTTCTGGGGGAAGGTGGCAATCAGCCCCAGCATTTT. V gene TRBV28 combines with J gene TRBJ1-5; D may be TRBD1 (5 bases). Germline V gene data show CDR1 as MDHEN and CDR2 as SYDVKM. Trimming took 6 bases from V and 2 from J, leaving 17 bases between them. This CDR3 region has 16 residues.

V and J are TRBV11-3 and TRBJ1-5; maybe TRBD1 (5 bases). Trimming stripped 8 bases from V and 2 bases from J, with 16 bases between. In germline, CDR1 is SGHNT, CDR2 YENEEA. CDR3 size: 15 residues. The CDR3 DNA is TGTGCCAGCTTAGGGACCGTGGGAGGCAATCAGCCCCAGCATTTT. This translates into CASLGTVGGNQPQHF.

Worth noting for this clonotype: An end of the junction differs from the germline gene, which may be a read error. V gene TRBV6-5 combines with J gene TRBJ1-6; TRBD1 might be the D (6 bases). CDR1 MNHEY and CDR2 SVGAGI come from the germline V gene. The CDR3 is 15 amino acids. The CDR3 DNA sequence: TGTGCCTGCAGTTACCATTGGACAGAAAGTTCACCCTTCCACTTT. Translation: CACSYHWTESSPFHF.

This clonotype was seen once. Given a much more abundant clone one base away, this may be a read error. CDR3 amino acids: CTSSQGIATGEQFF. CDR3 DNA sequence: TGTACCAGCAGCCAAGGTATTGCGACGGGTGAGCAGTTCTTC. V and J are TRBV4-2 and TRBJ2-1; D not resolved. Germline loops: CDR1 LGHNA, CDR2 YNFKEQ. The CDR3 covers 14 residues.

With regard to this clonotype: The junction departs from germline at one end; a sequencing error may be responsible. This sequence joins TRBV12-3 or TRBV12-4 and TRBJ2-7, with D possibly TRBD1 on 6 matching bases. This CDR3 has 14 residues. This CDR3 is CASGYTTGSYEQYF. Here the CDR3 DNA reads TGTGCCAGCGGTTATACGACAGGATCCTACGAGCAGTATTTC.

In the case of this clonotype: A much larger clone differs by one base, so this may be a read error. The chain combines TRBV19 with TRBJ2-5; 7 nucleotides line up with TRBD2. Germline CDR1 and CDR2: LNHDA and SQIVND (reference sequence). This CDR3 comprises 15 residues. V shed 5 bases, J shed 5 bases, and the junction held 11 bases outside the gene matches. In nucleotides, the CDR3 is TGTGCCAGTAGTCCCCTCGCGGGAGCTGCGGAGACCCAGTACTTC. This translates into CASSPLAGAAETQYF.

In regard to this clonotype: The germline gene is not matched at one end of the junction; a read error may be the cause. The chain carries TRBV12-3 or TRBV12-4 and TRBJ2-1; D gene unclear. This CDR3 has 12 residues. In DNA, the CDR3 is TGTGCCAACAGTTTACCCTACAATGAGCGGTTCTTC. Translated: CANSLPYNERFF.

In this sample, this clonotype turned up a few times. This may be a read error, as it is one base from a much larger clone. The chain employs TRBV29-1 and TRBJ2-1, with 9 bases fitting TRBD2. CDR1 SQVTM and CDR2 ANQGSEA come from the germline V gene. Trimming at V came to 0 bases and at J to 15 bases, leaving 6 bases not matched to a gene. The CDR3 extends over 12 amino acids. The CDR3 nucleotides read TGCAGCGTTGAAGAAGGCGCAGCGGGAGGGTTCTTC. Amino acids: CSVEEGAAGGFF.

This clonotype showed up many times. The chain carries TRBV7-9 and TRBJ1-4, with D unresolved. The CDR3 contains 14 residues. Deletions cut 1 base from V and 2 bases from J, with 5 bases between. Germline lookup yields CDR1 SEHNR and CDR2 FQNEAQ (reference sequence). Here the CDR3 reads CASSLVGTNEKLFF. CDR3 nucleotide sequence: TGTGCCAGCAGCTTAGTGGGTACTAATGAAAAACTGTTTTTT.

As to this clonotype: The junction and the germline gene differ at one end; a read error may be behind it. This rearrangement joins TRBV10-3 to TRBJ1-1; tentatively, D is TRBD1 (5 bases). There are 12 residues in the CDR3. CDR1 is ENHRY, CDR2 SYGVKD, per germline. The CDR3: CASGGEDNEALF. As DNA, the CDR3 is TGTGCCTCAGGTGGGGAGGACAATGAAGCTCTCTTT.

Details on this clonotype: This may come from a read error, since a much larger clone is one base off. This is likely a read error, given that the CDR3 carries no conserved phenylalanine or tryptophan at its end. This rearrangement joins TRBV24-1 to TRBJ2-1; D ambiguous. V was trimmed by 4 bases and J by 4 bases, leaving 13 bases between them. The germline CDR1 and CDR2 sequences are KGHDR and SFDVKD. The CDR3 length is 15 residues. CDR3 DNA sequence: TGTGCCACCAGTGAGGATCCTACTCCATACAATGAGCAGTTCATC. Residues: CATSEDPTPYNEQFI.

This clonotype was detected once. A junction end diverges from the germline sequence, so it may reflect a read error. The rearrangement links TRBV6-5 to TRBJ1-4; D is perhaps TRBD1 (6 bases). The CDR3 is made up of 19 amino acids. In germline, CDR1 is MNHEY, CDR2 SVGAGI. CDR3 DNA: TGTGTCAGCAATTATAGGCCTCCTTCGGGGGCGGCAAATAATGAAAAACTGTTTTTT. Translated: CVSNYRPPSGAANNEKLFF.

About this clonotype: A read error may produce the germline difference seen at one junction end. This rearrangement joins TRBV9 to TRBJ2-3; D unresolved. CDR1 and CDR2 (germline): SGDLS, YYNGEE. The CDR3 has 15 residues. CDR3 amino acids: CVSSPAPGSTDTQYF. The DNA for the CDR3 is TGTGTCAGCAGCCCCGCCCCCGGTAGCACAGATACGCAGTATTTT. The variable domain in full, with the rest retrieved from reference TRBV9 and TRBJ2-3, is DSGVTQTPKHLITATGQRVTLRCSPRSGDLSVYWYQQSLDQGLQFLIQYYNGEERAKGNILERFSAQQFPDLHSELNLSSLELGDSALYFCVSSPAPGSTDTQYFGPGTRLTVL.

The J gene is TRBJ2-1, the V gene TRBV6-1, with 9 bases identical to TRBD2. The CDR3 contains 14 residues. Germline CDR1 and CDR2: MNHNS and SASEGT. The V segment lost 10 bases and the J segment 9 bases; nucleotides outside the gene matches: 13. The CDR3 spells CAIRLAGTVGEQFF. The DNA for the CDR3 is TGTGCCATCAGGCTAGCGGGAACCGTGGGTGAGCAGTTCTTC.

For this clonotype: With a much larger clone just one base away, this may be a read error. The chain is built from TRBV28 and TRBJ1-2; possibly TRBD1 for D (5 bases). The CDR3 extends over 12 amino acids. Trimming took 3 bases from V and 11 from J, leaving 13 bases between them. Per germline, CDR1 MDHEN and CDR2 SYDVKM. In DNA form, the CDR3 reads TGTGCCAGCAGTTTTATGGGGCTTAGTTACACCTTC. It specifies CASSFMGLSYTF.

Of note for this clonotype: Sequence at one end of the junction differs from germline and may be a read error. The rearrangement uses TRBV27 and TRBJ2-3; 10 nucleotides line up with TRBD2. CDR1 MNHEY and CDR2 SMNVEV come from the germline V gene (reference sequence). The CDR3 is 15 amino acids. The CDR3, as DNA: TGTTCCAGCAGTTTCAGGACTAGCGGAACAGATACGCAGTATTTT. Its translation is CSSSFRTSGTDTQYF.

As to this clonotype: The final CDR3 position lacks the conserved phenylalanine or tryptophan, pointing to a likely read error. V is TRBV4-1 and J is TRBJ1-1; tentative D call: TRBD1 (6 bases). The CDR3 runs 19 residues. The V gene's germline CDR1 is MGHRA and CDR2 YSYEKL. CDR3: CASSQDRGGRGLMNNEAFS. Here the CDR3 DNA reads TGCGCCAGCAGCCAAGATAGGGGGGGGAGGGGCCTCATGAACAATGAAGCTTTCTCT.

This clonotype turned up a few times. The chain carries TRBV15 and TRBJ2-3; D is unresolved. Trimming left V 0 bases short and J 0 bases short, with 13 bases between. The CDR3 contains 17 residues. The V gene's germline CDR1 is LNHNV and CDR2 YYDKDF (reference sequence). DNA for the CDR3: TGTGCCACCAGCAGAGATCGAGGCGGCCATAGCACAGATACGCAGTATTTT. Translated, it gives CATSRDRGGHSTDTQYF.

In the case of this clonotype: An end of the junction does not agree with germline; a read error may underlie this. The V call is TRBV5-4, the J call TRBJ2-7; D gene uncertain. CDR1 is SGHNT and CDR2 is YYREEE in the germline V gene (reference sequence). The CDR3 is made up of 15 amino acids. DNA of the CDR3: TGTGCCAGCAGCTGGGGTGGATTAGTCGGCTACGAGGAGTACTTC. Its protein product is CASSWGGLVGYEEYF.

The gene calls are TRBV5-1 and TRBJ2-3; 9 bases map to TRBD1. Trimming took 4 bases from V and 8 from J; bases not matched to a gene: 11. CDR1 and CDR2 from the germline V gene are SGHRS and YFSETQ. The CDR3 is made up of 15 amino acids. The CDR3 bases are TGCGCCAGCAGCGTTGGACAGGGGAATAAGAGTACGCAGTATTTT. Its protein product is CASSVGQGNKSTQYF.

At least ten counts were recorded for this clonotype. CDR3 DNA: TGTGCCAGCAGCTTATCCCAGGGACGGGATGAGCAGTTCTTC. Translating it yields CASSLSQGRDEQFF. V usage is TRBV7-9 and J usage is TRBJ2-1; either TRBD1 or TRBD2 may fit D (5 bases each). The germline V gene has CDR1 SEHNR and CDR2 FQNEAQ (reference sequence). V lost 2 bases and J 8 bases, leaving 13 bases between the germline ends. The CDR3 extends over 14 amino acids.

Details on this clonotype: Mismatch with germline at one junction end may stem from a read error. The V gene is TRBV4-1, the J gene TRBJ1-3; weak D call: TRBD1 (6 bases). The length of the CDR3 is 15 residues. Germline V gives CDR1 MGHRA, CDR2 YSYEKL. CDR3 sequence (DNA): TGCGCCGGCAGCCAGGCGTGGACAGCCGGAAACACCATATATTTT. Protein: CAGSQAWTAGNTIYF.